This T cell receptor beta chain is drawn from a study of control samples from healthy donors and cancer patients. Assay: immunoSEQ multiplex PCR; the TCRdb copy retains only in-frame clones and omits some. This sample has 50,000 to 70,000 clones, with approximately 94% found just once. CDR3 length: 15 residues. Germline values: CDR1 MNHEY, CDR2 SVGAGI. V shed 0 bases and J shed 1 base, with 8 bases lying between them. This receptor was identified in a woman aged 18-30 years in good health. Sequences were obtained from blood. This sequence joins TRBV6-5 and TRBJ2-3; tentatively, D is TRBD1 (5 bases). CDR3 residues: CASSYSTARTDTQYF. The CDR3 coding sequence is TGTGCCAGCAGTTACTCGACAGCTCGCACAGATACGCAGTATTTT.